This is a list of T cell receptor beta chains from one sample in a study of beta chain features in type 1 diabetes. Measured with immunoSEQ multiplex PCR; TCRdb has only the in-frame clones, and not every one. This table has hundreds of thousands of clones, 13% appearing once. Sequenced: naive CD4+ T cells from blood. The receptors were sampled from a man in his late teens or twenties with type 1 diabetes. Each CDR3 is given with its conserved first and last residue. Each record gives: V gene, D gene, clone size, J gene, CDR3 DNA, CDR3 protein. A D gene is named only where the DNA matches it firmly. Part of the rows lack a size; the others show once, few, many or a class for expanded clones.

TRBV5-6	NA	NA	TRBJ2-7	TGTGCCAGCAGCTGGGGAGACTCGATAGGGGGAGACTTCTTC	CASSWGDSIGGDFF
TRBV7-2	NA	NA	TRBJ1-2	TGTGCCAGCAGCCCAGACAGAGAGGGTTACTATGGCTACACCTTC	CASSPDREGYYGYTF
TRBV28	NA	few	TRBJ1-2	TGTGCCAGCAGTTTAACCTCGTACTACACCTTC	CASSLTSYYTF
TRBV7-6	TRBD1	NA	TRBJ2-5	TGTGCCAGCAGCTACTTAGGGGGACAGGGAGGAGAGACCCAGTACTTC	CASSYLGGQGGETQYF
TRBV6-5	TRBD1	NA	TRBJ2-3	TGTGCCAGCAGTTACTCAGGGGGCCGCACAGATACGCAGTATTTT	CASSYSGGRTDTQYF
TRBV4-1	TRBD1	NA	TRBJ2-2	TGCGCCAGCAGCCAGGACAGGGGGGCGAACACCGGGGAGCTGTTTTTT	CASSQDRGANTGELFF
TRBV30	TRBD1	NA	TRBJ1-3	TGTGCCTGGAATTCGGACAGGGCCTCTGGAAACACCATATATTTT	CAWNSDRASGNTIYF
TRBV28	NA	NA	TRBJ1-5	TGTGCCAGCAGTTCCGGGGGGCAGCCCCAGCATTTT	CASSSGGQPQHF
TRBV7-3	TRBD1	once	TRBJ2-1	TGTGCCAGCAGCTTAGTTGGGACAGGGTCGATTAATGAGCAGTTCTTC	CASSLVGTGSINEQFF
TRBV29-1	TRBD1	few	TRBJ2-7	TGCAGCGTTTTTTCCGGGACAGGGTTGAAGAACGAGCAGTACTTC	CSVFSGTGLKNEQYF
TRBV7-9	NA	few	TRBJ2-2	TGTGCCAGCAGCTCGCCAGGGTCCGGAACCGGGGAGCTGTTTTTT	CASSSPGSGTGELFF
TRBV27	TRBD1	few	TRBJ2-7	TGTGCCAGCAGTTCCGCCAGGGACAGAGACTACGAGCAGTACTTC	CASSSARDRDYEQYF
TRBV5-4	NA	NA	TRBJ2-5	TGTGCCAGCAGCTTGGAGGGCCGGAAAGAGACCCAGTACTTC	CASSLEGRKETQYF
TRBV7-9	TRBD1	few	TRBJ1-2	TGTGCCAGCAGCTTAGACAGGGGGCTAAGTGGCTACACCTTC	CASSLDRGLSGYTF
TRBV5-1	NA	NA	TRBJ2-7	TGCGCCAGCAGCTTCTCCTGGGACAACTACGAGCAGTACTTC	CASSFSWDNYEQYF
TRBV10-3	NA	few	TRBJ2-3	TGTGCCATCAGGTCGGGGGCCAGTGGGGATACGCAGTATTTT	CAIRSGASGDTQYF
TRBV7-8	TRBD1	NA	TRBJ2-7	TGTGCCAGCAGCTTAGACAGGGGCCCGATCTACGAGCAGTACTTC	CASSLDRGPIYEQYF
TRBV5-1	NA	NA	TRBJ2-2	TGCGCCAGCAGCAGGGGAACCACCGGGGAGCTGTTTTTT	CASSRGTTGELFF
TRBV28	NA	NA	TRBJ2-7	TGTGCCAGCAGTACTCGGACCCCCGGGGAGCAGTACTTC	CASSTRTPGEQYF
TRBV19	NA	few	TRBJ1-5	TGTGCCAGTAGTCTTGGGAGTGGAGGTCAGCCCCAGCATTTT	CASSLGSGGQPQHF
TRBV7-8	NA	NA	TRBJ2-7	TGTGCCAGCAGCTTAGGGACAGTCTCCTACGAGCAGTACTTC	CASSLGTVSYEQYF
TRBV7-9	TRBD1	NA	TRBJ1-2	TGTGCCAGCAGATACCGGGACAGGGAAGAGGGCTACACCTTC	CASRYRDREEGYTF
TRBV11-2	NA	NA	TRBJ2-1	TGTGCCAGCAGCTTAGAGGCAGGGATCATCAATGAGCAGTTCTTC	CASSLEAGIINEQFF
TRBV2	NA	NA	TRBJ1-1	TGTGCCAGCAAAGAGGGTCCCAACACTGAAGCTTTCTTT	CASKEGPNTEAFF